Listed here are 25 T cell receptor beta chains from one sample, sequenced in a study of siplizumab effects on memory and regulatory T cells. Using immunoSEQ multiplex PCR, the repertoire was profiled, and TCRdb retains in-frame clones only, with some absent. This sample yields more than 60,000 clones, of which 93% are seen a single time; about 5% belongs to the top ten. The sequenced sample consisted of CD8+ T cells sorted from blood. These receptors came from a human donor in good health.

The gene calls are TRBV5-4 and TRBJ2-7; 9 bases align to TRBD1. In germline, CDR1 is SGHNT, CDR2 YYREEE (reference sequence). V lost 4 bases, J lost 3 bases, and 5 bases stayed unmatched. CDR3 size: 14 residues. The CDR3 spells CASSPEGQGYEQYF. Written as DNA, the CDR3 is TGTGCCAGCAGCCCGGAGGGACAGGGCTACGAGCAGTACTTC.

The chain uses TRBV28 and TRBJ1-2; weak D call: TRBD1 (5 bases). Between the trimmed V and J ends, which lost 3 bases and 4 bases, there was a span of 12 bases. The CDR3 sequence is 14 residues long. Per the germline V gene, CDR1 is MDHEN and CDR2 is SYDVKM. The CDR3 nucleotides read TGTGCCAGCAGTTTTAGGCCGGGGGGCTATGGCTACACCTTC. Its protein product is CASSFRPGGYGYTF.

The rearrangement uses TRBV9 and TRBJ2-1; D unclear. The CDR3 runs to 15 residues. Deletions cut 3 bases from V and 0 bases from J, with 10 bases between. The germline gives CDR1 SGDLS, CDR2 YYNGEE. The DNA of the CDR3 is TGTGCCAGCAGCGCGGGCCCGGCCTCCTACAATGAGCAGTTCTTC. Translating it yields CASSAGPASYNEQFF.

The V call is TRBV23-1, the J call TRBJ2-3; TRBD2 might be the D (5 bases). TRBV23-1 is designated an ORF whose function remains uncertain. CDR3 length: 12 residues. Trimming left V 0 bases short and J 10 bases short, with 8 bases between. The CDR3 loop reads CASSQSGEAQYF. CDR3 bases: TGCGCCAGCAGTCAATCGGGAGAGGCGCAGTATTTT.

V is TRBV28 and J is TRBJ2-7; a possible D gene is TRBD2 (7 bases). The germline V gene encodes CDR1 MDHEN and CDR2 SYDVKM. The V gene lost 5 bases and the J gene lost 7 bases, with 18 bases spanning the gap. CDR3 length equals 14 residues. The CDR3 nucleotides read TGTGCCAGCAGTCTCAACGGGGGGCGCGGGGAGCAGTACTTC. Translating gives CASSLNGGRGEQYF.

V and J are TRBV28 and TRBJ1-4; tentative D call: TRBD1 (6 bases). Trimming left V 5 bases short and J 1 base short, with 11 bases between. From germline, CDR1 is MDHEN and CDR2 SYDVKM. CDR3 length: 15 residues. The CDR3 protein is CASSLTGLTNEKLFF. CDR3 nucleotide sequence: TGTGCCAGCAGTCTAACAGGGTTAACTAATGAAAAACTGTTTTTT.

The chain combines TRBV11-1 with TRBJ1-1; TRBD1 aligns across 11 bases. The CDR3 length is 18 residues. The trim removed 3 bases at V and 0 bases at J, leaving 9 bases unmatched. CDR1 is SGHAT and CDR2 is FQDESV in the germline V gene (reference sequence). CDR3 residues: CASSLAGTGGFMNTEAFF. In DNA, the CDR3 is TGTGCCAGCAGCTTGGCCGGGACAGGGGGTTTCATGAACACTGAAGCTTTCTTT.

In this sample, this clone turned up many times. The V call is TRBV4-2, the J call TRBJ2-7, with 7 bases fitting TRBD1. The CDR3 length is 17 residues. CDR1 is LGHNA, CDR2 YNFKEQ, per germline. J was trimmed by 3 bases and V by 4 bases; bases with no gene match: 15. CDR3: CASSPRGPEMASYEQYF. In DNA form, the CDR3 reads TGTGCCAGCAGCCCTAGGGGGCCGGAGATGGCTAGCTACGAGCAGTACTTC.

The V and J genes are TRBV19 and TRBJ2-2; 11 bases map to TRBD2. The germline V gene has CDR1 LNHDA and CDR2 SQIVND (reference sequence). J was trimmed by 0 bases and V by 5 bases; bases with no gene match: 2. CDR3 length: 16 residues. The CDR3 protein is CASSSSGGPNTGELFF. In DNA form, the CDR3 reads TGTGCCAGTAGTTCTAGCGGGGGGCCGAACACCGGGGAGCTGTTTTTT. The whole variable domain, remainder taken from reference TRBV19 and TRBJ2-2, is DGGITQSPKYLFRKEGQNVTLSCEQNLNHDAMYWYRQDPGQGLRLIYYSQIVNDFQKGDIAEGYSVSREKKESFPLTVTSAQKNPTAFYLCASSSSGGPNTGELFFGEGSRLTVL.

This chain joins TRBV5-6 and TRBJ2-7; a weak D match, TRBD1 (5 bases). CDR1 and CDR2 (germline): SGHDT, YYEEEE. Trimming stripped 4 bases from V and 5 bases from J, with 10 bases between. CDR3 length: 12 residues. CDR3 sequence reads: CASSTGFHEQYF. The CDR3 coding sequence is TGTGCCAGCAGCACAGGTTTCCACGAGCAGTACTTC.

J is TRBJ1-2 and V is TRBV19; D gene uncertain. The CDR3 totals 12 residues. Between the trimmed V and J ends, which lost 6 bases and 6 bases, there was a span of 11 bases. Per germline, CDR1 LNHDA and CDR2 SQIVND (reference sequence). The CDR3 is CASSQDPDGYTF. CDR3 in DNA: TGTGCCAGTAGCCAGGACCCCGATGGCTACACCTTC.

The chain couples TRBV27 to TRBJ2-1, with TRBD1 identical over 8 bases. The CDR3 spans 16 residues. V was clipped by 3 bases and J by 5 bases; unmatched bases: 9. Germline V gene data show CDR1 as MNHEY and CDR2 as SMNVEV (reference sequence). The CDR3: CASSFSGGRTHNEQFF. The CDR3 bases are TGTGCCAGCAGTTTCTCAGGGGGCAGGACACACAATGAGCAGTTCTTC.

The chain has TRBV27 and TRBJ1-3; D is perhaps TRBD1 (5 bases). Per germline, CDR1 MNHEY and CDR2 SMNVEV (reference sequence). Trimming removed 6 bases from V and 4 bases from J, with 13 bases in between. The CDR3 spans 14 residues. The CDR3 loop reads CASSPGLGGNTIYF. CDR3 bases: TGTGCCAGCAGCCCGGGACTGGGGGGAAACACCATATATTTT.

The V and J genes are TRBV5-1 and TRBJ2-5; D not certain. The germline CDR1 and CDR2 sequences are SGHRS and YFSETQ. Trimming removed 1 base at V and 0 bases at J, with 7 bases between. This CDR3 comprises 14 residues. The CDR3 is CASSLYAYQETQYF. In nucleotides, the CDR3 is TGCGCCAGCAGCTTGTACGCATACCAAGAGACCCAGTACTTC.

The chain carries TRBV7-6 and TRBJ2-5; no definite D call. The germline CDR1 and CDR2 sequences are SGHVS and FNYEAQ. Trimming removed 5 bases from V and 5 bases from J, with 6 bases in between. CDR3 length: 11 amino acids. CDR3 nucleotide sequence: TGTGCCAGCAGCCATTTGGAGACCCAGTACTTC. As protein: CASSHLETQYF. Together with reference TRBV7-6 and TRBJ2-5, the CDR3 gives the full variable domain: GAGVSQSPRYKVTKRGQDVALRCDPISGHVSLYWYRQALGQGPEFLTYFNYEAQQDKSGLPNDRFSAERPEGSISTLTIQRTEQRDSAMYRCASSHLETQYFGPGTRLLVL.

This clone was detected once. This specimen includes other DNA sequences encoding the same CDR3. This sequence joins TRBV19 and TRBJ1-1; 11 nucleotides line up with TRBD1. The length of the CDR3 is 16 residues. The junction had 8 bases not matched to a gene; V was cut back by 3 bases and J by 5 bases. Germline CDR1 reads LNHDA; CDR2 reads SQIVND (reference sequence). DNA of the CDR3: TGTGCCAGTAGTATTATTCTGGGGACAGGGGGAACTGAAGCTTTCTTT. It specifies CASSIILGTGGTEAFF.

The V and J genes are TRBV5-5 and TRBJ1-1, with a tentative D call TRBD1 (5 bases). CDR1 and CDR2 from the germline V gene are SGHKS and YYEKEE (reference sequence). This CDR3 has 16 residues. Deletions cut 0 bases from V and 4 bases from J, with 16 bases between. The CDR3 DNA reads as TGTGCCAGCAGCTTGGATGGCGTCAGGGTTCTCACTGAAGCTTTCTTT. It encodes CASSLDGVRVLTEAFF.

J is TRBJ1-3 and V is TRBV7-9; a possible D gene is TRBD1 (5 bases). The CDR3 extends over 14 amino acids. In germline, CDR1 is SEHNR, CDR2 FQNEAQ (reference sequence). V lost 1 base to trimming and J lost 6 bases, with 10 bases between them. CDR3 residues: CASSLEGSLNTIYF. The CDR3 region has the DNA TGTGCCAGCAGCTTAGAGGGGTCTTTAAACACCATATATTTT.

The J gene is TRBJ2-1, the V gene TRBV4-1; D possibly corresponds to TRBD2 (6 bases). CDR1 is MGHRA, CDR2 YSYEKL, per germline. The CDR3 length is 16 residues. Trimming pared 4 bases from V and 7 bases from J, leaving 20 bases between. The CDR3 region is CASSLPWAGPFNEQFF. In DNA form, the CDR3 reads TGCGCCAGCAGCCTCCCTTGGGCGGGGCCTTTTAATGAGCAGTTCTTC.

The chain employs TRBV15 and TRBJ2-7, with D possibly being TRBD2 (7 bases). The V gene's germline CDR1 is LNHNV and CDR2 YYDKDF (reference sequence). V dropped 3 bases and J dropped 2 bases, with 14 bases sitting between them. The CDR3 consists of 15 residues. CDR3 residues: CATSSSRGGAYEQYF. The CDR3, as DNA: TGTGCCACCAGCAGTAGCAGAGGGGGGGCCTACGAGCAGTACTTC.

V and J are TRBV29-1 and TRBJ1-2; D is unresolved. V was pared by 4 bases and J by 0 bases, with 9 bases between. The CDR3 sequence is 13 residues long. Germline lookup yields CDR1 SQVTM and CDR2 ANQGSEA. In DNA form, the CDR3 reads TGCAGCGTTGCGACGGCCACTAACTATGGCTACACCTTC. This codes for CSVATATNYGYTF.

The genes are TRBV2 and TRBJ2-7, with a possible D match to TRBD1 (6 bases). Trimming took 7 bases from V and 4 from J, leaving 8 bases between them. Per germline, CDR1 SNHLY and CDR2 FYNNEI. The CDR3 consists of 11 residues. The CDR3 spells CASTDSYEQYF. In DNA, the CDR3 is TGTGCCAGCACGGACAGTTACGAGCAGTACTTC.

V usage is TRBV7-9 and J usage is TRBJ1-2; D might be TRBD1 (6 bases). V dropped 7 bases and J dropped 3 bases, with 15 bases sitting between them. Germline lookup yields CDR1 SEHNR and CDR2 FQNEAQ (reference sequence). CDR3 length equals 14 residues. Here the CDR3 reads CASTAFGGHYGYTF. CDR3 nucleotide sequence: TGTGCCAGCACCGCTTTTGGGGGGCACTATGGCTACACCTTC. The full variable domain, in which reference TRBV7-9 and TRBJ1-2 provide the parts outside the CDR3, is DTGVSQNPRHKITKRGQNVTFRCDPISEHNRLYWYRQTLGQGPEFLTYFQNEAQLEKSRLLSDRFSAERPKGSFSTLEIQRTEQGDSAMYLCASTAFGGHYGYTFGSGTRLTVV.

The CDR3, as DNA: TGTGCCAGCATACCGGGACAGGGATTCAATGAGCAGTTCTTC. It translates to CASIPGQGFNEQFF. The chain links TRBV27 to TRBJ2-1, with 9 bases lining up with TRBD1. After removal of 7 bases from V and 6 bases from J, the junction contained 7 bases not matched to a gene. Germline CDR1 and CDR2: MNHEY and SMNVEV (reference sequence). The CDR3 is 14 residues long.

The rearrangement uses TRBV11-2 and TRBJ1-3; the match to TRBD1 covers 7 bases. The CDR3 totals 16 residues. The germline gives CDR1 SGHAT, CDR2 FQNNGV. J gave up 2 bases and V 5 bases, and 9 bases lay outside the gene matches. The CDR3 nucleotides are TGTGCCAGCAGCGCTACAGGGGTGAGGGCTGGAAACACCATATATTTT. Translating it yields CASSATGVRAGNTIYF.